The next 14 T cell receptor beta chains were all read from a single sample in a study of OX40 agonist ivuxolimab in advanced cancers. Measured with immunoSEQ multiplex PCR; TCRdb has only the in-frame clones, and not every one. The sample contains around 84,000 clones, 70% to 85% of which appear only once. The material sequenced was CD4+ or CD8+ T cells sorted from blood, taken in a trial of the OX40 agonist ivuxolimab. The receptors derive from an adult with an advanced solid tumor such as melanoma, head and neck, liver or kidney cancer.

The chain is built from TRBV10-2 and TRBJ2-7; TRBD2 is a possible D gene (5 bases). V was cut by 2 bases and J by 2 bases, with 10 bases left in between. The CDR3 is 14 residues long. Germline assignment: CDR1 WSHSY and CDR2 SAAADI. In nucleotides, the CDR3 is TGCGCCAGCAGTGAGCCGACGGGGACCTACGAGCAGTACTTC. Its protein product is CASSEPTGTYEQYF.

The chain couples TRBV18 to TRBJ1-1; a weak D match, TRBD1 (5 bases). The germline V and J ends were trimmed by 3 bases and 6 bases, with 11 bases remaining between them. The CDR3 runs 13 residues. Germline lookup yields CDR1 KGHSH and CDR2 LQKENI. CDR3 in DNA: TGTGCCAGCTCACCTGGGGGGGGAGCTGAAGCTTTCTTT. Amino acids: CASSPGGGAEAFF.

This clone was seen a handful of times. This chain links TRBV19 with TRBJ2-7; weak D call: TRBD2 (5 bases). V was clipped by 7 bases and J by 0 bases, with 13 bases between them. The germline V gene encodes CDR1 LNHDA and CDR2 SQIVND (reference sequence). CDR3 length: 14 residues. For the CDR3, the DNA is TGTGCCAGTAAGCGGCAGGAGAACTCCTACGAGCAGTACTTC. Translated: CASKRQENSYEQYF. Combining the CDR3 with reference TRBV19 and TRBJ2-7 gives the whole variable domain DGGITQSPKYLFRKEGQNVTLSCEQNLNHDAMYWYRQDPGQGLRLIYYSQIVNDFQKGDIAEGYSVSREKKESFPLTVTSAQKNPTAFYLCASKRQENSYEQYFGPGTRLTVT.

V is TRBV4-3 and J is TRBJ2-1, with 12 nucleotides matching TRBD2. CDR1 and CDR2 from the germline V gene are LGHNA and YSLEER. J lost 7 bases, V lost 4 bases, and 5 bases had no gene match. The CDR3 is 15 residues long. CDR3 DNA sequence: TGCGCCAGCAGCCGGACTAGCGGGATCCCAAATGAGCAGTTCTTC. Translation: CASSRTSGIPNEQFF.

Points on this clone: At one of its ends the junction is not consistent with the germline gene, which may arise from a read error. The CDR3, as DNA: TGCGCCAGCAGCTTAGCGACTAGCGGGGGGCCCCTCTTC. This gives the protein CASSLATSGGPLF. This chain links TRBV5-1 with TRBJ2-1, with 13 bases matching TRBD2. The CDR3 spans 13 residues. CDR1 is SGHRS and CDR2 is YFSETQ in the germline V gene. The complete variable domain, with remaining parts taken from reference TRBV5-1 and TRBJ2-1, reads KAGVTQTPRYLIKTRGQQVTLSCSPISGHRSVSWYQQTPGQGLQFLFEYFSETQRNKGNFPGRFSGRQFSNSRSEMNVSTLELGDSALYLCASSLATSGGPLFGPGTRLTVL.

CDR3 residues: CASSSYRSGANVLTF. The CDR3 coding sequence is TGTGCCAGCAGTTCATACCGCTCTGGGGCCAACGTCCTGACTTTC. This chain uses TRBV7-9 with TRBJ2-6; D gene uncertain. Germline CDR1 and CDR2: SEHNR and FQNEAQ (reference sequence). CDR3 length: 15 residues. V lost 6 bases to trimming and J lost 0 bases, with 9 bases between them. The variable domain in full, completed from reference TRBV7-9 and TRBJ2-6, reads DTGVSQNPRHKITKRGQNVTFRCDPISEHNRLYWYRQTLGQGPEFLTYFQNEAQLEKSRLLSDRFSAERPKGSFSTLEIQRTEQGDSAMYLCASSSYRSGANVLTFGAGSRLTVL.

The chain carries TRBV4-3 and TRBJ2-3, with a tentative D call TRBD2 (6 bases). This CDR3 is 14 amino acids long. V gave up 1 base and J gave up 4 bases, with 9 bases separating them. Germline lookup yields CDR1 LGHNA and CDR2 YSLEER. DNA for the CDR3: TGCGCCAGCAGCCAAGTAGTAGCGGCAGATACGCAGTATTTT. Its translation is CASSQVVAADTQYF.

V and J are TRBV5-6 and TRBJ1-1; D possibly corresponds to TRBD1 (6 bases). V was cut by 0 bases and J by 5 bases, with 14 bases left in between. The CDR3 contains 15 residues. CDR1 and CDR2 (germline): SGHDT, YYEEEE. The CDR3 loop reads CASSLGYRAGTEAFF. The CDR3 DNA reads TGTGCCAGCAGCTTGGGATACAGGGCGGGGACTGAAGCTTTCTTT.

The chain combines TRBV4-2 with TRBJ2-7; 8 bases line up with TRBD2. The CDR3 totals 14 residues. Germline CDR1 reads LGHNA; CDR2 reads YNFKEQ. After removal of 4 bases from V and 6 bases from J, the junction contained 8 bases not matched to a gene. CDR3 DNA sequence: TGTGCCAGCAGCCCCCCGGGAGGGCGGGGCGAGCAGTACTTC. Its protein product is CASSPPGGRGEQYF.

J is TRBJ2-3 and V is TRBV7-2; tentatively, D is TRBD2 (6 bases). Germline loops: CDR1 SGHTA, CDR2 FQGNSA. Deletions cut 5 bases from V and 2 bases from J, with 17 bases between. CDR3 length: 16 amino acids. CDR3 in DNA: TGTGCCAGCAGCCCAGGACTACAACTTACCACAGATACGCAGTATTTT. As protein: CASSPGLQLTTDTQYF.

The chain couples TRBV18 to TRBJ1-5; 9 nucleotides line up with TRBD1. The CDR3 is 14 residues long. CDR1 is KGHSH and CDR2 is LQKENI in the germline V gene. After removal of 4 bases from V and 7 bases from J, the junction contained 5 bases not matched to a gene. CDR3 in amino acids: CASSLQGAAQPQHF. CDR3 DNA sequence: TGTGCCAGCTCACTACAGGGGGCAGCCCAGCCCCAGCATTTT.

This chain links TRBV20-1 with TRBJ2-5; no firm D call. Germline V gene lookup returns CDR1 DFQATT and CDR2 SNEGSKA (reference sequence). The CDR3 has 11 amino acids. The V end was cut by 3 bases, the J end by 4 bases, with 6 bases between. The CDR3 nucleotides are TGCAGTGCTAGGTCCGGAGAGACCCAGTACTTC. Translated: CSARSGETQYF.

The CDR3 spells CASSQAASGSPLGEQYF. In DNA, the CDR3 is TGCGCCAGCAGCCAAGCTGCTAGCGGGAGTCCCCTCGGCGAGCAGTACTTC. The V gene is TRBV4-1, the J gene TRBJ2-7; 10 bases map to TRBD2. Trimming took 1 base from V and 6 from J; bases not matched to a gene: 12. The CDR3 is 17 amino acids. Germline values: CDR1 MGHRA, CDR2 YSYEKL.

This chain uses TRBV19 with TRBJ2-1, with 8 bases fitting TRBD2. The V and J ends lost 3 bases and 2 bases, in that order; junction bases with no gene match: 3. Germline values: CDR1 LNHDA, CDR2 SQIVND (reference sequence). The length of the CDR3 is 15 residues. The CDR3 spells CASSISGGAYNEQFF. The CDR3 DNA follows: TGTGCCAGTAGTATCTCCGGGGGGGCCTACAATGAGCAGTTCTTC.